A single sample is the source of the 14 T cell receptor beta chains below, sequenced in a study of CXCR3-negative and CXCR3-positive naive CD8 T cells. General study findings and limits: Researchers report that CXCR3-positive naive cells carry more hydrophobic TRB CDR3s than CXCR3-negative naive cells.

For these TCRs, the target antigens are not known. TRB cDNA libraries were made by UMI-labeled 5' RACE. After re-calling the 5' RACE reads, TCRdb lists one entry per CDR3 protein, DNA absent. The sample table sets out around 160,000 distinct CDR3 sequences. Sequenced input: naive CXCR3+ CD8+ T cells from blood. As for subset: CD45RO-CCR7+CD27+CD95- naive CD8+ T cells expressing CXCR3 (TNR3+). These receptor sequences come from a human donor in good health. Some clones in this sample may be carry-over from other donors' samples.

The J gene is TRBJ2-7, the V gene TRBV23-1; TCRdb lists TRBD2, though no DNA is available to test this call. TRBV23-1 is treated as an ORF (open reading frame) with a function not yet certain. This CDR3 has 16 residues. This chain's CDR3 is CASSRPYSGSSYEQYF.

The rearrangement uses TRBV5-1 and TRBJ2-1. The V gene's germline CDR1 is SGHRS and CDR2 YFSETQ. There are 14 residues in the CDR3. The CDR3 is CASSLAEKYNEQFF.

The chain couples TRBV6-2 or TRBV6-3 to TRBJ2-7; TCRdb's D call of TRBD2 is untestable without DNA. The CDR3 runs 16 residues. CDR1 MNHEY and CDR2 SVGEGT come from the germline V gene. This chain's CDR3 is CASSPPAGGPPYEQYF.

The chain has TRBV29-1 and TRBJ2-7. This CDR3 comprises 14 residues. Per the germline V gene, CDR1 is SQVTM and CDR2 is ANQGSEA. The CDR3 is CSVEDRPASYEQYF.

The CDR3 protein is CASSIEPGNTGELFF. The chain has TRBV19 and TRBJ2-2; TCRdb names TRBD1, which stays unverified in the absence of DNA. The CDR3 runs 15 residues. CDR1 and CDR2 (germline): LNHDA, SQIVND (reference sequence).

The chain uses TRBV9 and TRBJ2-2. This CDR3 contains 17 residues. Germline assignment: CDR1 SGDLS and CDR2 YYNGEE. CDR3 residues: CASSQQRLRSNTGELFF.

The chain has TRBV7-9 and TRBJ1-4; TCRdb's D call, TRBD1, is unchecked because there is no DNA. Germline assignment: CDR1 SEHNR and CDR2 FQNEAQ (reference sequence). The CDR3 runs 16 residues. CDR3 sequence reads: CASSPTEYPRDEKLFF.

J is TRBJ2-5 and V is TRBV5-1; the TCRdb call, TRBD1, lacks DNA for checking. Germline-derived CDR1 and CDR2 are SGHRS and YFSETQ. This CDR3 region has 15 residues. The CDR3 is CASSLWGTTKETQYF.

The chain employs TRBV12-3 or TRBV12-4 and TRBJ1-1; the D gene TCRdb calls, TRBD1, cannot be checked with no DNA. The CDR3 loop spans 15 amino acids. Here the CDR3 reads CASKTPEHPNTEAFF.

The chain recombines TRBV29-1 with TRBJ2-3; TCRdb reports TRBD1, a call that lacks DNA to check it against. CDR3 length equals 13 residues. Germline-derived CDR1 and CDR2 are SQVTM and ANQGSEA. CDR3 residues: CSVEPSRDDTQYF.

This chain connects TRBV4-3 to TRBJ1-1; the TCRdb call, TRBD1, lacks DNA for checking. The germline gives CDR1 LGHNA, CDR2 YSLEER. The CDR3 is 15 residues long. Here the CDR3 reads CASSQDRTANTEAFF.

This chain connects TRBV6-5 to TRBJ2-2; TCRdb outputs TRBD2, but without DNA this stays unchecked. CDR1 and CDR2 (germline): MNHEY, SVGAGI. CDR3 length: 15 amino acids. The CDR3 sequence is CASSPRGGDTGELFF.

The V and J genes are TRBV7-9 and TRBJ2-7; TCRdb lists TRBD1, though no DNA is available to test this call. The CDR3 consists of 16 residues. Per the germline V gene, CDR1 is SEHNR and CDR2 is FQNEAQ (reference sequence). CDR3 sequence reads: CASSPSRGTGSYEQYF.

The rearrangement links TRBV28 to TRBJ1-1; TCRdb picks TRBD1, but there is no DNA to check that call. Per the germline V gene, CDR1 is MDHEN and CDR2 is SYDVKM. There are 16 residues in the CDR3. CDR3 region: CASSFPGTLMNTEAFF.